What follows are 4 T cell receptor beta chains derived from one specimen sequenced in a study of T cells in Graves' hyperthyroidism and ophthalmopathy. TCR beta CDR3 sequences were amplified from RNA transcripts. A first-round RT-PCR of the TCR CDR3 used the HTBI primer set. TCRdb reanalysed the multiplex PCR reads using MiXCR and keeps one entry per CDR3 protein. The sample consists of approximately 590,000 distinct CDR3 sequences, more than 45% of them appearing once. The material sequenced was peripheral blood or thyroid tissue (not recorded which). These TCRs come from a woman aged 18-30 years with Graves' hyperthyroidism.

The rearrangement joins TRBV5-6 to TRBJ1-6, with D perhaps TRBD1 (5 bases). Deletions cut 3 bases from V and 0 bases from J, with 10 bases between. The length of the CDR3 is 16 residues. Germline-derived CDR1 and CDR2 are SGHDT and YYEEEE. The CDR3 sequence: CASSSGPYSYNSPLHF. The CDR3 DNA reads TGTGCCAGCAGCTCGGGGCCGTACTCCTATAATTCACCCCTCCACTTT.

A remark on this clonotype: A much bigger clone sits one base away, suggesting this may be a read error. V and J are TRBV7-9 and TRBJ1-1; D not resolved. Germline assignment: CDR1 SEHNR and CDR2 FQNEAQ (reference sequence). V shed 3 bases and J shed 4 bases, with 12 bases lying between them. This CDR3 contains 14 residues. This CDR3 is CASSFGKMSTEAFF. The CDR3 nucleotides read TGTGCCAGCAGCTTTGGAAAGATGAGCACTGAAGCTTTCTTT. The entire variable domain, with the rest obtained from reference TRBV7-9 and TRBJ1-1, is as follows: DTGVSQNPRHKITKRGQNVTFRCDPISEHNRLYWYRQTLGQGPEFLTYFQNEAQLEKSRLLSDRFSAERPKGSFSTLEIQRTEQGDSAMYLCASSFGKMSTEAFFGQGTRLTVV.

This clonotype has at least ten counts. This sequence joins TRBV29-1 and TRBJ2-7, with a possible D match to TRBD2 (6 bases). CDR1 SQVTM and CDR2 ANQGSEA come from the germline V gene. Deletions cut 4 bases from V and 2 bases from J, with 12 bases between. The CDR3 totals 13 residues. The CDR3 nucleotides read TGCAGCGTTGTACGGGGGAGACCCTACGAGCAGTACTTC. This codes for CSVVRGRPYEQYF.

The V gene is TRBV19, the J gene TRBJ1-1; tentatively, D is TRBD1 (5 bases). This CDR3 contains 16 residues. The V end was cut by 1 base, the J end by 3 bases, with 15 bases between. Germline V lookup: CDR1 LNHDA, CDR2 SQIVND (reference sequence). The CDR3 here is CASSIGRDYQDTEAFF. As DNA, the CDR3 is TGTGCCAGTAGTATAGGCCGGGACTACCAGGACACTGAAGCTTTCTTT.